The clone carrying this T cell receptor (beta chain) was recorded many times. Its target is not known. Exclusion of patients followed from uncontrolled infection, other autoimmune disease, pregnancy or lactation. PBMCs were collected from a roughly 10 ml volume of fresh peripheral blood. This sample was included in a study of T cells in Graves' hyperthyroidism and ophthalmopathy. RNA transcripts gave rise to amplified TCR beta CDR3 regions. Initially, a first-round RT-PCR of the TCR CDR3 employed the HTBI primer set. TCRdb reprocessed the multiplex PCR reads with MiXCR, giving one entry per CDR3 protein. The data show about 520,000 distinct CDR3 sequences, around 21% seen once. Findings and limits, study-wide: Blood shared most expanded thyroid clonotypes above 0.001.

The sequenced material came from blood. The clonotype comes from a man aged 18-30 years with Graves' hyperthyroidism.

CDR3 amino acids: CASSEAWGRGRTEAFF. The CDR3 DNA reads as TGTGCCAGCAGTGAAGCGTGGGGGCGTGGGAGAACTGAAGCTTTCTTT. The chain joins TRBV6-1 to TRBJ1-1, with D possibly matching TRBD1 (6 bases). The ends were cut back, 0 bases at V and 5 bases at J, with 16 bases in the middle. The length of the CDR3 is 16 residues. From germline, CDR1 is MNHNS and CDR2 SASEGT.